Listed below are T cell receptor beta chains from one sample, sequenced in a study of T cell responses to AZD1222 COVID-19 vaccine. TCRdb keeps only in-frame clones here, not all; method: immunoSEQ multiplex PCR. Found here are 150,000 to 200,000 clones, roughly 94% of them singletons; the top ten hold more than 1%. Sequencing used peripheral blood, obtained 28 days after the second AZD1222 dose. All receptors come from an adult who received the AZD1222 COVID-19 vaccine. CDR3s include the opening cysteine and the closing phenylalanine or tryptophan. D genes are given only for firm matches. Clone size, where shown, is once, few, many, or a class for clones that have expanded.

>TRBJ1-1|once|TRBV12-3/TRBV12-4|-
CASSFTGGTEAFF
TGTGCCAGCAGTTTTACGGGGGGAACTGAAGCTTTCTTT
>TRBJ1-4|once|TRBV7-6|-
CASSLEPSFGEKLFF
TGTGCCAGCAGCTTAGAGCCCAGCTTTGGAGAAAAACTGTTTTTT
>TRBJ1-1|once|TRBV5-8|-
CASSLGGMNTEAFF
TGTGCCAGCAGCTTGGGGGGAATGAACACTGAAGCTTTCTTT
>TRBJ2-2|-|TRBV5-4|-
CASSFKGTNTGELFF
TGTGCCAGCAGCTTCAAAGGCACTAACACCGGGGAGCTGTTTTTT
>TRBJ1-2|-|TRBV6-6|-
CASSYSGDHGYTF
TGTGCCAGCAGTTACTCAGGGGATCATGGCTACACCTTC
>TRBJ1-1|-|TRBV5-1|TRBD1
CASTRIQGSRTEAFF
TGCGCCAGCACCAGAATACAGGGGTCGAGGACTGAAGCTTTCTTT
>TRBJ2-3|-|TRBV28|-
CASSYASTDTQYF
TGTGCCAGCAGTTACGCTAGCACAGATACGCAGTATTTT
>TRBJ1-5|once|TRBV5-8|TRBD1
CASSLGTGLNQPQHF
TGTGCCAGCAGCTTGGGGACAGGGCTAAATCAGCCCCAGCATTTT
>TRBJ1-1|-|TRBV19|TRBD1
CASIGRQGPFF
TGTGCCAGTATCGGGAGACAGGGACCTTTCTTT
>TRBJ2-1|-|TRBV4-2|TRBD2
CASSHLAGGQSNEQFF
TGTGCCAGCAGCCATTTAGCGGGGGGGCAGTCCAATGAGCAGTTCTTC
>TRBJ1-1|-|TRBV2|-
CASSERGWGNTEAFF
TGTGCCAGCAGTGAACGGGGATGGGGGAACACTGAAGCTTTCTTT
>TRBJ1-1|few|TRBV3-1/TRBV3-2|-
CASSDVGSEAFF
TGTGCCAGCAGCGACGTGGGATCTGAAGCTTTCTTT
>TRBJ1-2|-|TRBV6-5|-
CATSLYYGYTF
TGTGCGACTTCACTCTACTATGGCTACACCTTC
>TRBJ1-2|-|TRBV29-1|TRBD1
CSVEDRGSYYGYTF
TGCAGCGTGGAAGACAGGGGTTCTTACTATGGCTACACCTTC
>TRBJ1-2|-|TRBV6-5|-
CASSPQGRRGGYTF
TGTGCCAGCAGCCCCCAGGGGCGGCGTGGGGGCTACACCTTC
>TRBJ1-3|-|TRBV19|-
CASSTGQPSSGNTIYF
TGTGCCAGTAGTACCGGACAGCCTAGCTCTGGAAACACCATATATTTT
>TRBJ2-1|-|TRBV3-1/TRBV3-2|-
CASSPGVPLEQFF
TGTGCCAGCAGCCCGGGGGTACCGCTTGAGCAGTTCTTC
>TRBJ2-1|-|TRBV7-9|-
CASSLLFGDAGEQFF
TGTGCCAGCAGCTTACTCTTCGGGGATGCCGGTGAGCAGTTCTTC
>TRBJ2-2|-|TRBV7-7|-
CASSPGQGGTGELFF
TGTGCTAGCAGCCCTGGACAGGGAGGGACCGGGGAGCTGTTTTTT
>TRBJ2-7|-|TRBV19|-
CASSLIHGRAEQYF
TGTGCCAGTAGTCTCATCCACGGCCGGGCCGAGCAGTACTTC
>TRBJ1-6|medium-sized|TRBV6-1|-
CASSDRENSPLHF
TGTGCCAGCAGTGACAGGGAAAATTCACCCCTCCACTTT
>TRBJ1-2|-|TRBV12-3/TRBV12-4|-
CASSLDSNYGYTF
TGTGCCAGCAGTTTGGACAGCAACTATGGCTACACCTTC
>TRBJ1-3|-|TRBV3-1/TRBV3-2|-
CASSLNIGEYTIYF
TGTGCCAGCAGCCTGAATATAGGGGAATACACCATATATTTT
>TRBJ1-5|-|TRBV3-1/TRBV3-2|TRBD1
CASSQGPGGEGPQHF
TGTGCCAGCAGCCAAGGGCCAGGGGGCGAGGGGCCCCAGCATTTT
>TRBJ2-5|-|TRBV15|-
CATSRGVADQETQYF
TGTGCCACCAGCAGAGGGGTAGCGGACCAAGAGACCCAGTACTTC
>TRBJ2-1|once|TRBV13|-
CASSGINGLNEQFF
TGTGCCAGCAGCGGGATAAATGGGCTCAATGAGCAGTTCTTC
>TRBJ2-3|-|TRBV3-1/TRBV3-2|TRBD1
CASTDRGGSDTQYF
TGTGCCAGCACCGACAGGGGAGGTTCAGATACGCAGTATTTT
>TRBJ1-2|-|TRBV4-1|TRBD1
CASSQTGWTGGYTF
TGCGCCAGCAGCCAGACAGGGTGGACCGGGGGCTACACCTTC
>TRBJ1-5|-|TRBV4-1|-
CASSHSHPTGRNSNQPQHF
TGCGCCAGCAGCCATTCCCATCCTACCGGTCGTAATAGCAATCAGCCCCAGCATTTT
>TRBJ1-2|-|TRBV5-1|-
CASSLGHQHYGYTF
TGCGCCAGCAGCTTGGGACATCAACACTATGGCTACACCTTC
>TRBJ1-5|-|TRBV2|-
CASKDGGNQPQHF
TGTGCCAGCAAAGATGGAGGTAATCAGCCCCAGCATTTT
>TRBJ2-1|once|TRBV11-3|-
CASSFARGGEQFF
TGTGCCAGCAGTTTCGCAAGGGGCGGGGAGCAGTTCTTC
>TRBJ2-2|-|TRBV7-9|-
CASSPFDTGELFF
TGTGCCAGCAGCCCATTTGACACCGGGGAGCTGTTTTTT
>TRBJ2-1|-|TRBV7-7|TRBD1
CASSSRQGAYNEQFF
TGTGCCAGCAGCTCCCGACAGGGGGCTTACAATGAGCAGTTCTTC
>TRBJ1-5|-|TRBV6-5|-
CASSYSVGGSNQPQHF
TGTGCCAGCAGTTACTCGGTGGGGGGCTCCAATCAGCCCCAGCATTTT
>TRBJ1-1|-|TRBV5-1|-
CASSLGRSDFGAFF
TGCGCCAGCAGCTTGGGTCGTTCGGATTTCGGGGCTTTCTTT
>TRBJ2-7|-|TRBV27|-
CASSFSSGAYEQYF
TGTGCCAGCAGTTTTTCTTCGGGAGCCTACGAGCAGTACTTC
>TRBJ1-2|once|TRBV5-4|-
CASSLNGAGQNYGYTF
TGTGCCAGCAGCTTGAATGGTGCAGGGCAAAACTATGGCTACACCTTC
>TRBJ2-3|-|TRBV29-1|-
CSVEAIRGTQYF
TGCAGCGTTGAAGCGATTCGCGGTACGCAGTATTTT
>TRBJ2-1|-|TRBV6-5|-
CASRRTGTRYNEQFF
TGTGCCAGCAGGAGAACCGGGACCCGATACAATGAGCAGTTCTTC
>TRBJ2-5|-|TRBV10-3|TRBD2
CATATSGGIQETQYF
TGTGCCACAGCGACTAGCGGGGGCATACAAGAGACCCAGTACTTC
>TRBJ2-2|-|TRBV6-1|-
CASSEINTGELFF
TGTGCCAGCAGTGAAATCAACACCGGGGAGCTGTTTTTT
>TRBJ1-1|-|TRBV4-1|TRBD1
CASSQSRGRIEAFF
TGCGCCAGCAGCCAAAGCAGGGGGAGAATTGAAGCTTTCTTT
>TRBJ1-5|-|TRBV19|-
CASSIELGDQPQHF
TGTGCCAGTAGTATAGAACTAGGGGATCAGCCCCAGCATTTT